This is a list of T cell receptor beta chains from one sample in a study of CD8 T cells in Susac syndrome. TCRdb reprocessed the immunoSEQ multiplex PCR reads via MiXCR and lists one record per CDR3 protein. The table records around 170,000 distinct CDR3 sequences, approximately 90% of them present only once. Material: CD4+ T cells from PBMCs. These receptors all stem from a human donor in good health. The CDR3 runs from the conserved cysteine through the conserved F or W. Fields, in order: D gene, V gene, clone size, J gene, CDR3 protein, CDR3 DNA. A D gene is named only where the DNA matches it firmly. Where a row states a size, it is once, few, many or the class of an expanded clone; other rows omit it.

TRBD2	TRBV7-2	NA	TRBJ2-1	CASSPTGGIAIEQFF	TGTGCCAGCAGCCCGACGGGGGGGATTGCAATTGAGCAGTTCTTC
TRBD1	TRBV24-1	NA	TRBJ2-7	CATSDSGTAYEQYF	TGTGCCACCAGTGATTCCGGGACAGCCTACGAGCAGTACTTC
NA	TRBV28	NA	TRBJ1-1	CASSLSAGTSNTEAFF	TGTGCCAGCAGTCTGAGTGCCGGGACATCGAACACTGAAGCTTTCTTT
NA	TRBV7-2	NA	TRBJ2-7	CASSLQGLRGSEQYF	TGTGCCAGCAGCTTACAGGGGTTGAGGGGAAGCGAGCAGTACTTC
TRBD1	TRBV7-2	NA	TRBJ2-5	CASHDRVQETQYF	TGTGCCAGCCACGACAGGGTTCAAGAGACCCAGTACTTC
TRBD1	TRBV6-6	NA	TRBJ2-7	CASSYSGQGAHEQYF	TGTGCCAGCAGTTACTCGGGACAGGGGGCCCACGAGCAGTACTTC
TRBD1	TRBV9	NA	TRBJ2-3	CASSVSTGGYTDTQYF	TGTGCCAGCAGCGTTAGCACAGGGGGCTACACAGATACGCAGTATTTT
TRBD1	TRBV9	NA	TRBJ1-2	CASSGQGGYTF	TGTGCCAGCAGCGGACAGGGAGGCTACACCTTC
NA	TRBV20-1	NA	TRBJ2-5	CSARGVQETQYF	TGCAGTGCTAGAGGCGTCCAAGAGACCCAGTACTTC
TRBD2	TRBV9	once	TRBJ2-1	CASSVGGRNDEQFF	TGTGCCAGCAGCGTAGGCGGGAGGAACGATGAGCAGTTCTTC
NA	TRBV20-1	NA	TRBJ2-1	CSARQWGSDYNEQFF	TGCAGTGCGAGGCAATGGGGCAGCGACTACAATGAGCAGTTCTTC
NA	TRBV2	NA	TRBJ1-1	CASRTQGIRKAFF	TGTGCCAGCAGAACTCAGGGAATTAGGAAAGCTTTCTTT
NA	TRBV10-3	NA	TRBJ1-1	CAITIGQMNTEAFF	TGTGCCATCACTATAGGACAGATGAACACTGAAGCTTTCTTT
TRBD2	TRBV20-1	NA	TRBJ2-3	CSAAILAGGPSTDTQYF	TGCAGTGCCGCGATCCTAGCGGGAGGGCCCTCCACAGATACGCAGTATTTT